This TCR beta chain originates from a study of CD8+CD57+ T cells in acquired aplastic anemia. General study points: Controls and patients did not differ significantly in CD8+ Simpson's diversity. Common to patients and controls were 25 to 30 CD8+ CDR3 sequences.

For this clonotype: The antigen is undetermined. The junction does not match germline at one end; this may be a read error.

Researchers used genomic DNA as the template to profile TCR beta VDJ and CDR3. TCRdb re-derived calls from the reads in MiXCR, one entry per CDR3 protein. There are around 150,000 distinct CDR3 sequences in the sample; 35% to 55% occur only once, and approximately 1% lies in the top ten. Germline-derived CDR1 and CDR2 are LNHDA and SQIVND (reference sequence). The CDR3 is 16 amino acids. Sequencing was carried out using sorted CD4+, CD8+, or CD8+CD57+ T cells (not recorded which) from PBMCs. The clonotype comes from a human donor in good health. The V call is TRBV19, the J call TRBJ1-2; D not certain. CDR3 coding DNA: TGTGCCAGTAGTAACCAAGGAGGTCTAGCTAACTATGGCTACGCCTTC. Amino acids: CASSNQGGLANYGYAF.